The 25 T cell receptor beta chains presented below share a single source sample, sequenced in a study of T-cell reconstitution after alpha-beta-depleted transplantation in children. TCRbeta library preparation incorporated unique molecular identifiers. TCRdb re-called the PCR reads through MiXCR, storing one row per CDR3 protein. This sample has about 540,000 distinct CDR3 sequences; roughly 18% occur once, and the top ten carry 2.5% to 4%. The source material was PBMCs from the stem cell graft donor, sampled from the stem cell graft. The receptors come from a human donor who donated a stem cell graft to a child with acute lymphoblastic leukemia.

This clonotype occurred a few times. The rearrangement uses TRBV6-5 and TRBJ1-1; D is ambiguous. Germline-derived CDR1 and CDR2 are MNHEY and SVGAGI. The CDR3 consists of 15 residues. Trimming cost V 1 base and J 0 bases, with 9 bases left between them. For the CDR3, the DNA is TGTGCCAGCAGTTACTTCTCTACACTGAACACTGAAGCTTTCTTT. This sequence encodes CASSYFSTLNTEAFF.

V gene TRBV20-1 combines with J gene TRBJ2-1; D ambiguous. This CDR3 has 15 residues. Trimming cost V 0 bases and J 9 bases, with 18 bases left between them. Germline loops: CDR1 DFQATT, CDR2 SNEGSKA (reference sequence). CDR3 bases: TGCAGTGCTAGAGAGGGAAGAAAACCGTCAGCTGAGCAGTTCTTC. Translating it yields CSAREGRKPSAEQFF.

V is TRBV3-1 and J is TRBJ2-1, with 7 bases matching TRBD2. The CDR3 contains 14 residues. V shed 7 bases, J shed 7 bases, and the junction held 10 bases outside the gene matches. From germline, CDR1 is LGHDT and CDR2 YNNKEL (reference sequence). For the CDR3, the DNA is TGTGCCAGCACCCTCGGACTAGGATCAAATGAGCAGTTCTTC. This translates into CASTLGLGSNEQFF.

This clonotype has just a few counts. CDR3 loop: CASSLAVAGRRASTEAFF. The CDR3 DNA reads as TGCGCCAGCAGCTTGGCGGTGGCAGGGAGAAGGGCGAGCACTGAAGCTTTCTTT. The V and J genes are TRBV5-1 and TRBJ1-1; D might be TRBD1 (5 bases). CDR3 length: 18 residues. Per germline, CDR1 SGHRS and CDR2 YFSETQ. Trimming pared 0 bases from V and 4 bases from J, leaving 22 bases between.

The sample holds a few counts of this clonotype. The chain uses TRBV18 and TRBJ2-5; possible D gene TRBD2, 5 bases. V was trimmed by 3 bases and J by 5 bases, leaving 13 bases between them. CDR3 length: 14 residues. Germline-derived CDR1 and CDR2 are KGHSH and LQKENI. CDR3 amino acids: CASSPAGVGETQYF. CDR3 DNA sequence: TGTGCCAGCTCACCGGCGGGTGTCGGTGAGACCCAGTACTTC.

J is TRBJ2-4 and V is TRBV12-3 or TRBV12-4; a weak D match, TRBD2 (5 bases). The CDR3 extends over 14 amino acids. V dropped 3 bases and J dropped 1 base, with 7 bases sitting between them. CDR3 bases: TGTGCCAGCAGTTTTGGGGAGGCCAAAAACATTCAGTACTTC. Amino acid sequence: CASSFGEAKNIQYF.

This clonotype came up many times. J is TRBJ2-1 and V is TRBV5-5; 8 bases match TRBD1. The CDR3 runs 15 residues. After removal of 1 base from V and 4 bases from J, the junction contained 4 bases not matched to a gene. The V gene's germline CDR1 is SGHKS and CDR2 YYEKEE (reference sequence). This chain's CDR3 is CASSLYGQGYNEQFF. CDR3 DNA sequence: TGTGCCAGCAGCTTGTACGGACAGGGATACAATGAGCAGTTCTTC.

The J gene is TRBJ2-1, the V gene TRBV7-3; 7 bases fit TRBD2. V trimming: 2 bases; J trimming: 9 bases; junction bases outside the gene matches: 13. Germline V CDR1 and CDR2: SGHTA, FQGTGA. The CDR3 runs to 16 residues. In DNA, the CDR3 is TGTGCCAGCAGCTTATGGGGCGCGGGAGTGCGGGGTGAGCAGTTCTTC. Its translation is CASSLWGAGVRGEQFF.

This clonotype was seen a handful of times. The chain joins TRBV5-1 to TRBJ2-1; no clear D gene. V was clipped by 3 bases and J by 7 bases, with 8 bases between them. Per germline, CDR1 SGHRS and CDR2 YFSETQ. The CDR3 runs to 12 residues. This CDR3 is CASSWNGNEQFF. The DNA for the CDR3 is TGCGCCAGCAGCTGGAACGGGAATGAGCAGTTCTTC. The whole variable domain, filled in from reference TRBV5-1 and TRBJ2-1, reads KAGVTQTPRYLIKTRGQQVTLSCSPISGHRSVSWYQQTPGQGLQFLFEYFSETQRNKGNFPGRFSGRQFSNSRSEMNVSTLELGDSALYLCASSWNGNEQFFGPGTRLTVL.

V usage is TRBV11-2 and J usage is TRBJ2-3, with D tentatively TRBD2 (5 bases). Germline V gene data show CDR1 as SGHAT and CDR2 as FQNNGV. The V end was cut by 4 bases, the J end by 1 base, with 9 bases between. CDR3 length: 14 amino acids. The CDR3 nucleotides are TGTGCCAGCAGCTCGTCAGCGGGCACAGATACGCAGTATTTT. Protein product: CASSSSAGTDTQYF.

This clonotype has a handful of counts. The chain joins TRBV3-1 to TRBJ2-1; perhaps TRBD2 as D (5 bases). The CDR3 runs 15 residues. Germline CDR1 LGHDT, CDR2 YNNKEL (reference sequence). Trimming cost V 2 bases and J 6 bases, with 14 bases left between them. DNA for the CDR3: TGTGCCAGCAGCCAACCTGAGGCGGGTTTCAATGAGCAGTTCTTC. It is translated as CASSQPEAGFNEQFF.

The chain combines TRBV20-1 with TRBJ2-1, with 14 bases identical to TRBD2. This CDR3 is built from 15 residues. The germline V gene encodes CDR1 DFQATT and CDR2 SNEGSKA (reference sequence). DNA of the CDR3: TGCAGCATGGAGTTGGGACTAGCGGGAGTCAATGAGCAGTTCTTC. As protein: CSMELGLAGVNEQFF.

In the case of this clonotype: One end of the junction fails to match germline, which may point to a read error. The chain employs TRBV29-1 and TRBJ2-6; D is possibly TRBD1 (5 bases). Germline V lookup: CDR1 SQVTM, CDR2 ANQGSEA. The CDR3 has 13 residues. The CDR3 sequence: CSVLRAGANVLTF. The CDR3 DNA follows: TGCAGCGTGCTCAGGGCTGGGGCCAACGTTCTGACTTTC.

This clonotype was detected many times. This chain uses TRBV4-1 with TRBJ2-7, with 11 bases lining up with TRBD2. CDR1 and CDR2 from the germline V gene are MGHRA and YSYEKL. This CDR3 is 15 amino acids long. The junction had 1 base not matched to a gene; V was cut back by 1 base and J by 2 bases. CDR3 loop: CASSQGLAGTYEQYF. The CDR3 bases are TGCGCCAGCAGCCAAGGACTAGCGGGGACCTACGAGCAGTACTTC.

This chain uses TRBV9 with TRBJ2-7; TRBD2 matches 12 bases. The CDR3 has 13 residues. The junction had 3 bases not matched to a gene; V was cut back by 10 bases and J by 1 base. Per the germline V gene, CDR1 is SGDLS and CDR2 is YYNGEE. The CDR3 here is CASSGRESYEQYF. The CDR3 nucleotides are TGTGCCTCTAGCGGGAGGGAGTCCTACGAGCAGTACTTC.

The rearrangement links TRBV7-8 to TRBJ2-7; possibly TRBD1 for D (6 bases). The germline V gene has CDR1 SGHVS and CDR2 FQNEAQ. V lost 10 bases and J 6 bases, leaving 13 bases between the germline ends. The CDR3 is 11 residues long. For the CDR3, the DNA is TGTGCCACCCACAGGGCCGGCGAGCAGTACTTC. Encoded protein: CATHRAGEQYF.

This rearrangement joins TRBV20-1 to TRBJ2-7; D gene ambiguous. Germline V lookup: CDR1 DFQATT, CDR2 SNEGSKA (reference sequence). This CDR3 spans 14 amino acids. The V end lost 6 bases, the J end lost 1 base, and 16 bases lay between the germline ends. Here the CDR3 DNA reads TGCAGTGCCCGCCCTTGGGGTACTTCCTACGAGCAGTACTTC. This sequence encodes CSARPWGTSYEQYF.

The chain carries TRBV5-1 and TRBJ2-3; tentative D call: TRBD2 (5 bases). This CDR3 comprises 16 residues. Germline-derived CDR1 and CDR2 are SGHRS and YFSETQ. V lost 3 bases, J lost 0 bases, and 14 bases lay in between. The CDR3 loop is CASSSGYRASTDTQYF. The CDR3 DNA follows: TGCGCCAGCAGCTCGGGATATCGGGCTAGCACAGATACGCAGTATTTT.

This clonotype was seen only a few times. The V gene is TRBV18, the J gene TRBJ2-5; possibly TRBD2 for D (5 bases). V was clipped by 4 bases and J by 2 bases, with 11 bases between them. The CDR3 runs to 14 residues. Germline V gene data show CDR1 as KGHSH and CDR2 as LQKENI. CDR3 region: CASSRNSAQETQYF. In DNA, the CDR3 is TGTGCCAGCTCACGGAATAGCGCACAAGAGACCCAGTACTTC.

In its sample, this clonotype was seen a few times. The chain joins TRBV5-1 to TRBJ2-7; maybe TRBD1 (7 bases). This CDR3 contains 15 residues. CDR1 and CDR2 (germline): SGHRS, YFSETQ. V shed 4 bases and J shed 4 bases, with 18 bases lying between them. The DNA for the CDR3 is TGCGCCAGCAGCACTCAGGGGGGTGTACCTTACGAGCAGTACTTC. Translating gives CASSTQGGVPYEQYF.

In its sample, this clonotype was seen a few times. This chain's CDR3 is CASSVGGPLLNTGELFF. CDR3 nucleotides: TGTGCCAGCAGCGTAGGAGGACCCCTACTGAACACCGGGGAGCTGTTTTTT. This chain links TRBV9 with TRBJ2-2; D ambiguous. Germline V gives CDR1 SGDLS, CDR2 YYNGEE. This CDR3 has 17 residues. Trimming took 0 bases from V and 1 from J, leaving 13 bases between them.

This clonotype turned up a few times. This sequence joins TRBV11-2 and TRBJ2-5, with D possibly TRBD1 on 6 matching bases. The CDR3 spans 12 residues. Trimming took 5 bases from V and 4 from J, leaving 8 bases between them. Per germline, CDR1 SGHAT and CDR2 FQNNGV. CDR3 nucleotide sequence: TGTGCCAGCAGCACGGACAGAGAGACCCAGTACTTC. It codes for CASSTDRETQYF.

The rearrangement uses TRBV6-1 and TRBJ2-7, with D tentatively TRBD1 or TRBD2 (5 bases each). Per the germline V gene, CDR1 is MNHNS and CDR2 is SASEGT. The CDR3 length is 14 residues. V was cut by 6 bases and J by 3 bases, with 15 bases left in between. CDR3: CASSTMGRVYEQYF. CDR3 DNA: TGTGCCAGCAGCACCATGGGACGGGTCTACGAGCAGTACTTC.

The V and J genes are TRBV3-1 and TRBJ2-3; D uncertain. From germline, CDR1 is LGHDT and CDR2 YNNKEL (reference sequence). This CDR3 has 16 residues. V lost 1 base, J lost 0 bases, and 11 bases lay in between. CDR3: CASSQGRAGSTDTQYF. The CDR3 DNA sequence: TGTGCCAGCAGCCAAGGTCGGGCCGGGAGCACAGATACGCAGTATTTT.

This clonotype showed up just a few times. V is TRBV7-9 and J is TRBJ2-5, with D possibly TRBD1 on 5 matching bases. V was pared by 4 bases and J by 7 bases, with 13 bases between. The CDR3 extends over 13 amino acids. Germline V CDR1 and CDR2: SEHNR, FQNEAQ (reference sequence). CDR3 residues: CASSSNSQGTQYF. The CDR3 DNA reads TGTGCCAGCAGCTCGAACAGCCAGGGGACCCAGTACTTC.